One sample yielded the 28 T cell receptor beta chains listed below, sequenced in a study of CD8 T cells in ankylosing spondylitis. In TCRdb, the 5' RACE reads were re-called with MiXCR into one record per CDR3 protein. The table records 350,000 to 450,000 distinct CDR3 sequences, 20% to 25% of them present only once. Sequenced sample: blood, either unsorted or a sorted T cell fraction (not recorded which). These receptors all come from a male donor with ankylosing spondylitis or in good health (not recorded which).

The chain employs TRBV15 and TRBJ1-4; no reliable D call. This CDR3 contains 14 residues. V lost 6 bases and J 7 bases, leaving 15 bases between the germline ends. Germline CDR1 LNHNV, CDR2 YYDKDF (reference sequence). DNA of the CDR3: TGTGCCACCAGGCCGGGAGCCGGGAGTGAAAAACTGTTTTTT. Translation: CATRPGAGSEKLFF.

This clonotype was counted many times. This chain connects TRBV10-2 to TRBJ2-2; 9 bases are shared with TRBD1. Losses at the gene ends were 5 bases for V and 6 bases for J; bases not matched to a gene: 4. Germline CDR1 is WSHSY and CDR2 is SAAADI. CDR3 length: 14 residues. The CDR3 protein is CASSLDRGPGELFF. Written as DNA, the CDR3 is TGCGCCAGCAGTTTGGACAGGGGACCCGGGGAGCTGTTTTTT.

This clonotype was observed once. The V call is TRBV25-1, the J call TRBJ2-4; 7 nucleotides match TRBD2. J lost 5 bases, V lost 3 bases, and 4 bases had no gene match. There are 14 residues in the CDR3. The germline gives CDR1 MGHDK, CDR2 SYGVNS. The CDR3 bases are TGTGCCAGCAGTGAGCGGGAGTCTGAAAACATTCAGTACTTC. Translating gives CASSERESENIQYF.

The rearrangement joins TRBV2 to TRBJ2-1; tentative D call: TRBD1 (5 bases). CDR1 and CDR2 from the germline V gene are SNHLY and FYNNEI. V was trimmed by 11 bases and J by 6 bases, leaving 8 bases between them. The CDR3 has 10 residues. CDR3 in DNA: TGTGCCTTAAGGGGCAATGAGCAGTTCTTC. Its translation: CALRGNEQFF.

This clonotype came up a few times. The chain is built from TRBV30 and TRBJ2-7, with TRBD2 as a possible D gene (6 bases). This CDR3 is built from 13 residues. Germline assignment: CDR1 GTSNPN and CDR2 SVGIG (reference sequence). V lost 2 bases to trimming and J lost 0 bases, with 8 bases between them. The CDR3, as DNA: TGTGCCTGGAGTCCGGGGGTCTCCTACGAGCAGTACTTC. This sequence encodes CAWSPGVSYEQYF. The full variable domain, in which reference TRBV30 and TRBJ2-7 provide the parts outside the CDR3, is SQTIHQWPATLVQPVGSPLSLECTVEGTSNPNLYWYRQAAGRGLQLLFYSVGIGQISSEVPQNLSASRPQDRQFILSSKKLLLSDSGFYLCAWSPGVSYEQYFGPGTRLTVT.

The chain recombines TRBV7-9 with TRBJ2-5; no clear D gene. Looked up from germline, CDR1 is SEHNR and CDR2 is FQNEAQ (reference sequence). Trimming removed 3 bases at V and 5 bases at J, with 10 bases between. The CDR3 is 13 amino acids. CDR3 sequence: CASSFEVMETQYF. For the CDR3, the DNA is TGTGCCAGCAGCTTCGAAGTTATGGAGACCCAGTACTTC.

V usage is TRBV15 and J usage is TRBJ2-3; D may be TRBD1 (6 bases). Germline assignment: CDR1 LNHNV and CDR2 YYDKDF (reference sequence). The CDR3 loop spans 19 amino acids. V gave up 0 bases and J gave up 4 bases, with 23 bases separating them. CDR3 nucleotides: TGTGCCACCAGCAGAGATACCCACCTAGACAGGATGCGAGCAGATACGCAGTATTTT. Amino acids: CATSRDTHLDRMRADTQYF.

This clonotype turned up a few times. V gene TRBV5-1 combines with J gene TRBJ2-4, with 13 positions matching TRBD2. The CDR3 runs 18 residues. Germline-derived CDR1 and CDR2 are SGHRS and YFSETQ. V lost 5 bases and J lost 0; bases outside the gene matches: 8. The CDR3, as DNA: TGCGCCAGCAGGGCGACTAGCGGGGGGCCCGAAGCCAAAAACATTCAGTACTTC. Encoded protein: CASRATSGGPEAKNIQYF. Together with reference TRBV5-1 and TRBJ2-4, the CDR3 gives the full variable domain: KAGVTQTPRYLIKTRGQQVTLSCSPISGHRSVSWYQQTPGQGLQFLFEYFSETQRNKGNFPGRFSGRQFSNSRSEMNVSTLELGDSALYLCASRATSGGPEAKNIQYFGAGTRLSVL.

In its sample, this clonotype was seen a few times. The V call is TRBV11-3, the J call TRBJ2-1; D gene ambiguous. Germline loops: CDR1 SGHNT, CDR2 YENEEA. With 5 bases removed from V and 0 bases from J, the gap between germline ends came to 17 bases. The CDR3 has 17 residues. CDR3: CASSPRSGLSSYNEQFF. The CDR3 bases are TGTGCCAGCAGCCCACGCTCCGGCCTTAGCTCCTACAATGAGCAGTTCTTC. The full variable domain, rest sourced from reference TRBV11-3 and TRBJ2-1, is EAGVVQSPRYKIIEKKQPVAFWCNPISGHNTLYWYLQNLGQGPELLIRYENEEAVDDSQLPKDRFSAERLKGVDSTLKIQPAELGDSAVYLCASSPRSGLSSYNEQFFGPGTRLTVL.

The CDR3 nucleotides read TGTGCCAGCAGCTTAGAGCAGAGCTCCTACGAGCAGTACTTC. Protein: CASSLEQSSYEQYF. The chain uses TRBV11-2 and TRBJ2-7; no firm D call. This CDR3 is 14 amino acids long. Germline CDR1 reads SGHAT; CDR2 reads FQNNGV. The germline V and J ends were trimmed by 0 bases and 0 bases, with 6 bases remaining between them.

The chain combines TRBV12-3 or TRBV12-4 with TRBJ2-7, with no clear D. The length of the CDR3 is 13 residues. Trimming removed 0 bases at V and 9 bases at J, with 12 bases between. The CDR3 DNA follows: TGTGCCAGCAGTTTAGCGGCGGCGTCAGGGCAGTACTTC. This translates into CASSLAAASGQYF.

The rearrangement uses TRBV5-1 and TRBJ2-5, with a weak D call TRBD2 (6 bases). Trimming removed 4 bases from V and 1 base from J, with 23 bases in between. This CDR3 spans 18 amino acids. Germline V gives CDR1 SGHRS, CDR2 YFSETQ. The CDR3 spells CASSDGTVRGRIQETQYF. Written as DNA, the CDR3 is TGCGCCAGCAGCGACGGGACGGTTCGAGGGAGGATCCAAGAGACCCAGTACTTC.

This clonotype has just a few counts. V and J are TRBV2 and TRBJ2-2; possibly TRBD1 or TRBD2 for D (5 bases each). The CDR3 length is 15 residues. V was trimmed by 8 bases and J by 0 bases, leaving 13 bases between them. Looked up from germline, CDR1 is SNHLY and CDR2 is FYNNEI. The CDR3, as DNA: TGTGCCAGCGGATGGGACCCTGCGAACACCGGGGAGCTGTTTTTT. It yields the protein CASGWDPANTGELFF.

The chain carries TRBV11-2 and TRBJ2-3; 12 bases are shared with TRBD2. J lost 3 bases, V lost 5 bases, and 15 bases had no gene match. The CDR3 length is 19 residues. Germline-derived CDR1 and CDR2 are SGHAT and FQNNGV. CDR3 amino acids: CASSPASGGAVIVTDTQYF. CDR3 bases: TGTGCCAGCAGCCCAGCTAGCGGGGGGGCCGTTATTGTTACAGATACGCAGTATTTT.

The CDR3: CASSLALPGTGGAEQYF. The CDR3 DNA reads as TGTGCCAGCAGCTTAGCGTTACCCGGGACAGGGGGCGCCGAGCAGTACTTC. J is TRBJ2-7 and V is TRBV7-2, with TRBD1 identical over 12 bases. The length of the CDR3 is 17 residues. The V segment lost 0 bases and the J segment 6 bases; nucleotides outside the gene matches: 9. CDR1 is SGHTA and CDR2 is FQGNSA in the germline V gene.

This clonotype has ten or more counts. This chain uses TRBV12-3 or TRBV12-4 with TRBJ2-7; the D is unclear. The CDR3 covers 12 residues. The V gene lost 5 bases and the J gene lost 7 bases, with 12 bases spanning the gap. The CDR3 sequence: CASSGDIEEQYF. The CDR3 DNA reads TGTGCCAGCAGTGGCGACATTGAGGAGCAGTACTTC.

The chain joins TRBV20-1 to TRBJ2-3; 16 bases match TRBD2. Per germline, CDR1 DFQATT and CDR2 SNEGSKA (reference sequence). This CDR3 has 19 amino acids. The J segment lost 4 bases and the V segment lost 0 bases, leaving 10 bases of the junction unmatched. The CDR3 bases are TGCAGTGCTAGAGATATGCTTGGGACTAGCGGGGGGGCTCCAGATACGCAGTATTTT. Amino acid sequence: CSARDMLGTSGGAPDTQYF.

The rearrangement joins TRBV4-2 to TRBJ2-7; D not resolved. Germline-derived CDR1 and CDR2 are LGHNA and YNFKEQ. CDR3 length equals 16 residues. The germline V and J ends were trimmed by 0 bases and 0 bases, with 12 bases remaining between them. The CDR3 sequence is CASSQDPPETSYEQYF. The CDR3, as DNA: TGTGCCAGCAGCCAAGATCCGCCAGAGACCTCCTACGAGCAGTACTTC.

The chain joins TRBV10-3 to TRBJ1-2; a weak D match, TRBD1 (5 bases). Trimming cost V 3 bases and J 5 bases, with 16 bases left between them. Germline values: CDR1 ENHRY, CDR2 SYGVKD. The CDR3 extends over 15 amino acids. The CDR3, as DNA: TGTGCCATCAGTGACCCAGGAGTCGGGGCTTATGGCTACACCTTC. Amino acid sequence: CAISDPGVGAYGYTF.

This clonotype was counted between two and nine times. The chain combines TRBV9 with TRBJ2-1; the D gene could be TRBD1 or TRBD2 (5 bases each). There are 13 residues in the CDR3. V was trimmed by 2 bases and J by 5 bases, leaving 8 bases between them. CDR1 and CDR2 from the germline V gene are SGDLS and YYNGEE. The CDR3 spells CASSVGVDNEQFF. CDR3 sequence (DNA): TGTGCCAGCAGCGTGGGGGTAGACAATGAGCAGTTCTTC.

The sample holds many counts of this clonotype. The rearrangement joins TRBV20-1 to TRBJ1-5; 8 nucleotides agree with TRBD1. In germline, CDR1 is DFQATT, CDR2 SNEGSKA (reference sequence). V gave up 6 bases and J gave up 6 bases; unmatched junction bases: 22. The CDR3 consists of 18 residues. The CDR3 bases are TGCAGTGCCAAACCGGGACAGGAAGGGTTGGAGGGTAGTCAGCCCCAGCATTTT. It specifies CSAKPGQEGLEGSQPQHF.

The genes are TRBV11-2 and TRBJ2-5, with TRBD2 matching over 10 bases. The CDR3 is 16 residues long. Germline loops: CDR1 SGHAT, CDR2 FQNNGV. With V trimmed by 3 bases and J by 5 bases, 9 bases remained unmatched. CDR3 residues: CASSLLPGLAPETQYF. The CDR3 DNA reads as TGTGCCAGCAGCTTGCTCCCGGGACTAGCGCCGGAGACCCAGTACTTC. Supplemented by reference TRBV11-2 and TRBJ2-5, the full variable domain reads EAGVAQSPRYKIIEKRQSVAFWCNPISGHATLYWYQQILGQGPKLLIQFQNNGVVDDSQLPKDRFSAERLKGVDSTLKIQPAKLEDSAVYLCASSLLPGLAPETQYFGPGTRLLVL.

The chain recombines TRBV4-1 with TRBJ1-1; the D is unclear. Germline assignment: CDR1 MGHRA and CDR2 YSYEKL. V gave up 4 bases and J gave up 6 bases, with 12 bases separating them. This CDR3 contains 13 residues. The CDR3 is CASSPSRSAEAFF. DNA for the CDR3: TGCGCCAGCAGCCCGTCGAGGAGCGCTGAAGCTTTCTTT.

This clonotype was seen at least ten times. The chain carries TRBV12-3 or TRBV12-4 and TRBJ2-1; D is possibly TRBD1 (5 bases). This CDR3 contains 14 residues. V gave up 4 bases and J gave up 1 base, with 8 bases separating them. In DNA form, the CDR3 reads TGTGCCAGCAGTTGGGGCGGTTCCTACAATGAGCAGTTCTTC. Amino acids: CASSWGGSYNEQFF.

The chain joins TRBV9 to TRBJ1-1; possibly TRBD1 for D (5 bases). Germline values: CDR1 SGDLS, CDR2 YYNGEE. V gave up 3 bases and J gave up 0 bases, with 12 bases separating them. The CDR3 sequence is 15 residues long. Here the CDR3 DNA reads TGTGCCAGCAGCGCCTCCCAGGGCTTGAACACTGAAGCTTTCTTT. Amino acid sequence: CASSASQGLNTEAFF. The entire variable domain, with the rest obtained from reference TRBV9 and TRBJ1-1, is as follows: DSGVTQTPKHLITATGQRVTLRCSPRSGDLSVYWYQQSLDQGLQFLIQYYNGEERAKGNILERFSAQQFPDLHSELNLSSLELGDSALYFCASSASQGLNTEAFFGQGTRLTVV.

This chain joins TRBV27 and TRBJ2-7, with 7 bases identical to TRBD1. Germline-derived CDR1 and CDR2 are MNHEY and SMNVEV (reference sequence). The junction had 12 bases not matched to a gene; V was cut back by 6 bases and J by 4 bases. The CDR3 is made up of 15 amino acids. CDR3 nucleotide sequence: TGTGCCAGCAGATATACAGGGGACACCTATTACGAGCAGTACTTC. Translation: CASRYTGDTYYEQYF.

The rearrangement links TRBV24-1 to TRBJ2-1; D may be TRBD1 (6 bases). Germline V gene lookup returns CDR1 KGHDR and CDR2 SFDVKD. The CDR3 is 13 amino acids. V was trimmed by 0 bases and J by 8 bases, leaving 7 bases between them. CDR3 protein: CATSDLGGHEQFF. CDR3 DNA sequence: TGTGCCACCAGTGATTTGGGGGGCCATGAGCAGTTCTTC.

The rearrangement links TRBV28 to TRBJ2-7; D ambiguous. The V end lost 3 bases, the J end lost 4 bases, and 13 bases lay between the germline ends. CDR1 is MDHEN and CDR2 is SYDVKM in the germline V gene. This CDR3 comprises 14 residues. The CDR3: CASSLVDGPYEQYF. In DNA form, the CDR3 reads TGTGCCAGCAGTTTGGTGGACGGCCCTTACGAGCAGTACTTC.